These 21 T cell receptor beta chains share one sample of origin, sequenced in a study of blood T cell repertoires in COVID-19. Clones were read by immunoSEQ multiplex PCR, and TCRdb kept only the in-frame ones, dropping some. Of 350,000 to 500,000 clones in the sample, around 90% were seen once. Material for sequencing was peripheral blood. These receptors all come from a young man with COVID-19, enrolled during active disease.

This clone was found a few times. The chain carries TRBV9 and TRBJ2-3; 7 bases fit TRBD2. Looked up from germline, CDR1 is SGDLS and CDR2 is YYNGEE. V lost 2 bases, J lost 1 base, and 7 bases stayed unmatched. The CDR3 runs to 16 residues. The CDR3 bases are TGTGCCAGCAGCGTTCTGTTCACTAGCGGCACAGATACGCAGTATTTT. Translating gives CASSVLFTSGTDTQYF.

V is TRBV6-6 and J is TRBJ2-2; D might be TRBD2 (6 bases). The CDR3 sequence is 12 residues long. Germline-derived CDR1 and CDR2 are MNHNY and SVGAGI (reference sequence). With 4 bases removed from V and 10 bases from J, the gap between germline ends came to 10 bases. The CDR3 sequence: CASSFRREELFF. The DNA of the CDR3 is TGTGCCAGCAGTTTCCGGAGGGAGGAGCTGTTTTTT.

J is TRBJ2-6 and V is TRBV19; 9 bases agree with TRBD1. V dropped 4 bases and J dropped 3; count of bases not matched to a gene: 4. The CDR3 covers 16 residues. The germline V gene has CDR1 LNHDA and CDR2 SQIVND (reference sequence). The CDR3 DNA follows: TGTGCCAGTAGTACTGGGACAGGGTTTGGGGCCAACGTCCTGACTTTC. This encodes CASSTGTGFGANVLTF.

The rearrangement uses TRBV25-1 and TRBJ1-1; 9 bases line up with TRBD1. The CDR3 contains 15 residues. The germline V gene encodes CDR1 MGHDK and CDR2 SYGVNS. V dropped 4 bases and J dropped 5; count of bases not matched to a gene: 8. The chain's CDR3 is CASSAVDRGATEAFF. The CDR3 region has the DNA TGTGCCAGCAGTGCCGTGGACAGGGGCGCAACTGAAGCTTTCTTT.

This sequence joins TRBV20-1 and TRBJ2-7; D is undetermined. V was trimmed by 3 bases and J by 6 bases, leaving 9 bases between them. Germline V lookup: CDR1 DFQATT, CDR2 SNEGSKA (reference sequence). The CDR3 has 11 residues. This CDR3 reads CSASSLLEQYF. CDR3 bases: TGCAGTGCTAGTTCCTTACTCGAGCAGTACTTC.

This chain uses TRBV15 with TRBJ1-1; no reliable D call. CDR3 length: 13 amino acids. V lost 3 bases, J lost 0 bases, and 5 bases lay in between. Per the germline V gene, CDR1 is LNHNV and CDR2 is YYDKDF (reference sequence). Here the CDR3 DNA reads TGTGCCACCAGCAGGGCCTTGAACACTGAAGCTTTCTTT. This gives the protein CATSRALNTEAFF.

V gene TRBV24-1 combines with J gene TRBJ2-3; D is possibly TRBD2 (5 bases). Looked up from germline, CDR1 is KGHDR and CDR2 is SFDVKD. V lost 4 bases to trimming and J lost 0 bases, with 7 bases between them. The CDR3 extends over 14 amino acids. CDR3 in DNA: TGTGCCACCAGTGAGGGCGGGAGCACAGATACGCAGTATTTT. Protein sequence: CATSEGGSTDTQYF.

The chain joins TRBV24-1 to TRBJ2-3; TRBD2 agrees at 11 bases. The length of the CDR3 is 19 residues. The germline gives CDR1 KGHDR, CDR2 SFDVKD. The V segment lost 3 bases and the J segment 6 bases; nucleotides outside the gene matches: 16. CDR3 in DNA: TGTGCCACCAGTGATAGTAGCGGGAGGGCCGTTGTTTTCGGGGATACGCAGTATTTT. It yields the protein CATSDSSGRAVVFGDTQYF.

The chain joins TRBV15 to TRBJ1-2, with D perhaps matching TRBD1 (6 bases). V lost 2 bases, J lost 4 bases, and 11 bases lay in between. CDR3 length: 14 amino acids. The germline V gene encodes CDR1 LNHNV and CDR2 YYDKDF (reference sequence). The CDR3 DNA follows: TGTGCCACCAGCAGACCAGGGGAGGGCTATGGCTACACCTTC. This gives the protein CATSRPGEGYGYTF.

The chain combines TRBV5-4 with TRBJ2-7, with 9 bases matching TRBD2. The J segment lost 2 bases and the V segment lost 4 bases, leaving 7 bases of the junction unmatched. Germline V lookup: CDR1 SGHNT, CDR2 YYREEE (reference sequence). The length of the CDR3 is 15 residues. This CDR3 reads CASSPEVAGAYEQYF. CDR3 bases: TGTGCCAGCAGCCCGGAGGTAGCGGGGGCCTACGAGCAGTACTTC.

Turning to this clone: Other DNA sequences within the sample encode an identical CDR3. The J gene is TRBJ1-6, the V gene TRBV19; D perhaps matches TRBD1 (6 bases). The germline V and J ends were trimmed by 8 bases and 0 bases, with 11 bases remaining between them. The CDR3 is 15 amino acids. CDR1 LNHDA and CDR2 SQIVND come from the germline V gene (reference sequence). Written as DNA, the CDR3 is TGTGCCAGTTCTACAGGGAACTCCTATAATTCACCCCTCCACTTT. It translates to CASSTGNSYNSPLHF.

This chain connects TRBV3-1 (or the pseudogene TRBV3-2) to TRBJ2-1, with a tentative D call TRBD2 (5 bases). Germline V lookup: CDR1 LGHDT, CDR2 YNNKEL (reference sequence). The CDR3 is 14 residues long. Trimming stripped 1 base from V and 7 bases from J, with 11 bases between. For the CDR3, the DNA is TGTGCCAGCAGCCAAGCCCCTAGCCAAAATGAGCAGTTCTTC. Residues: CASSQAPSQNEQFF.

V and J are TRBV11-3 and TRBJ2-7; weak D call: TRBD2 (5 bases). In germline, CDR1 is SGHNT, CDR2 YENEEA. V shed 5 bases and J shed 2 bases, with 10 bases lying between them. The CDR3 contains 13 residues. The CDR3 nucleotides read TGTGCCAGCAGCGGTCAGAGGGCCTACGAGCAGTACTTC. This translates into CASSGQRAYEQYF. The full variable domain, rest sourced from reference TRBV11-3 and TRBJ2-7, is EAGVVQSPRYKIIEKKQPVAFWCNPISGHNTLYWYLQNLGQGPELLIRYENEEAVDDSQLPKDRFSAERLKGVDSTLKIQPAELGDSAVYLCASSGQRAYEQYFGPGTRLTVT.

This chain connects TRBV6-5 to TRBJ1-2, with D possibly TRBD1 on 5 matching bases. The V end lost 10 bases, the J end lost 8 bases, and 23 bases lay between the germline ends. The CDR3 is 14 residues long. The V gene's germline CDR1 is MNHEY and CDR2 SVGAGI. CDR3 in amino acids: CATETVQPRKGYTF. Here the CDR3 DNA reads TGTGCCACGGAGACAGTGCAGCCCAGAAAGGGCTACACCTTC.

The chain recombines TRBV7-8 with TRBJ2-3, with 9 bases fitting TRBD2. CDR1 is SGHVS and CDR2 is FQNEAQ in the germline V gene. This CDR3 contains 14 residues. The V segment lost 5 bases and the J segment 6 bases; nucleotides outside the gene matches: 6. The CDR3 loop reads CASSQGLAADTQYF. CDR3 coding DNA: TGTGCCAGCAGCCAGGGACTAGCAGCTGATACGCAGTATTTT.

The rearrangement joins TRBV6-5 to TRBJ2-1, with 9 bases lining up with TRBD1. V trimming: 4 bases; J trimming: 4 bases; junction bases outside the gene matches: 5. This CDR3 comprises 15 residues. From germline, CDR1 is MNHEY and CDR2 SVGAGI. DNA of the CDR3: TGTGCCAGCAGTTCAGACAGGGGGGAATACAATGAGCAGTTCTTC. Residues: CASSSDRGEYNEQFF.

V and J are TRBV29-1 and TRBJ1-3; TRBD1 agrees at 9 bases. Germline-derived CDR1 and CDR2 are SQVTM and ANQGSEA. The CDR3 sequence is 18 residues long. CDR3 sequence: CSPYIFFNRDRDGNTIYF. The CDR3 nucleotides are TGCAGTCCATATATCTTTTTTAACCGGGACAGGGATGGAAACACCATATATTTT.

The J gene is TRBJ1-2, the V gene TRBV29-1; TRBD1 matches 9 bases. Trimming took 6 bases from V and 6 from J; bases not matched to a gene: 5. The CDR3 totals 12 residues. CDR1 and CDR2 (germline): SQVTM, ANQGSEA. The CDR3 DNA sequence: TGCAGCGTCACCGGGACAGGGCATGGCTACACCTTC. Amino acid sequence: CSVTGTGHGYTF.

The V and J genes are TRBV28 and TRBJ1-2; 8 nucleotides match TRBD1. Unmatched junction bases numbered 11, after V lost 6 bases and J lost 8 bases. Germline CDR1 MDHEN, CDR2 SYDVKM. CDR3 length: 14 amino acids. The CDR3 DNA sequence: TGTGCCAGCAGCCCATTGGACAGGGAGAAAGGCTACACCTTC. Its translation: CASSPLDREKGYTF.

This clone occurred once. This chain connects TRBV6-4 to TRBJ2-7; TRBD2 matches 7 bases. The V and J ends lost 1 base and 3 bases, in that order; junction bases with no gene match: 3. CDR1 MRHNA and CDR2 SNTAGT come from the germline V gene. This CDR3 comprises 14 residues. The DNA for the CDR3 is TGTGCCAGCAGTGACTGGGAGGGCCACTACGAGCAGTACTTC. It codes for CASSDWEGHYEQYF.

The chain has TRBV29-1 and TRBJ2-7, with 10 bases matching TRBD2. Per the germline V gene, CDR1 is SQVTM and CDR2 is ANQGSEA. The V gene end was trimmed by 5 bases and the J gene end by 3 bases; junction bases not matched to a gene: 10. CDR3 length: 15 residues. CDR3 sequence (DNA): TGCAGCGTTCTAACTAGCGGGATGGGCCACTACGAGCAGTACTTC. Translated: CSVLTSGMGHYEQYF.